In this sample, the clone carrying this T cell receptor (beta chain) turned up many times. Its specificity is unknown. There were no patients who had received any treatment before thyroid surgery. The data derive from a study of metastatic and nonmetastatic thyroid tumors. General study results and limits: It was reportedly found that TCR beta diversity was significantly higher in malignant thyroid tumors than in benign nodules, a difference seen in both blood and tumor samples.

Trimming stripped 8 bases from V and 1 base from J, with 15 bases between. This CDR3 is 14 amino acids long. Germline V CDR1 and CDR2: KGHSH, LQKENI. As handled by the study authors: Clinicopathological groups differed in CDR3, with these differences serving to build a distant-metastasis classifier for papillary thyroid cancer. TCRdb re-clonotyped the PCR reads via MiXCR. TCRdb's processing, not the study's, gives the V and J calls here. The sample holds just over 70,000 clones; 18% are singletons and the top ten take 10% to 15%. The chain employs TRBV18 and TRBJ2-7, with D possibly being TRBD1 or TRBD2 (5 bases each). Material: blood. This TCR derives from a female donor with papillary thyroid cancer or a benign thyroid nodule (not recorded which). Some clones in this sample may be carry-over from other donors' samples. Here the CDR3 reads CASRLGTYSYEQYF. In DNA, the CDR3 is TGTGCCAGCCGACTCGGGACGTATTCCTACGAGCAGTACTTC.